One and the same sample provided the 11 T cell receptor beta chains below, sequenced in a study of T cells after yellow fever vaccination. TCRdb reanalysed the 5' RACE reads using MiXCR and keeps one entry per CDR3 protein. The sample holds some 320,000 distinct CDR3 sequences, 8.5% to 10% seen once. Source: PBMCs, taken on the day of the first yellow fever vaccination. These receptors were obtained from a man aged 18 to 29 who received the YFV17D yellow fever vaccine.

This chain connects TRBV30 to TRBJ1-2; 8 bases are shared with TRBD1. J gave up 4 bases and V 4 bases, and 8 bases lay outside the gene matches. The CDR3 runs to 14 residues. Germline V lookup: CDR1 GTSNPN, CDR2 SVGIG (reference sequence). This CDR3 is CAWTIGQGLYGYTF. DNA for the CDR3: TGTGCCTGGACCATCGGACAGGGCCTCTATGGCTACACCTTC.

This clonotype was seen repeatedly, ten times or more. This CDR3 reads CASSSDSLNQPQHF. The CDR3 nucleotides are TGTGCCAGCAGCAGCGACAGCCTTAATCAGCCCCAGCATTTT. The chain carries TRBV7-9 and TRBJ1-5; a possible D gene is TRBD1 (5 bases). This CDR3 contains 14 residues. The germline V and J ends were trimmed by 5 bases and 4 bases, with 12 bases remaining between them. The germline CDR1 and CDR2 sequences are SEHNR and FQNEAQ (reference sequence). Combining the CDR3 with reference TRBV7-9 and TRBJ1-5 gives the whole variable domain DTGVSQNPRHKITKRGQNVTFRCDPISEHNRLYWYRQTLGQGPEFLTYFQNEAQLEKSRLLSDRFSAERPKGSFSTLEIQRTEQGDSAMYLCASSSDSLNQPQHFGDGTRLSIL.

At least ten counts were recorded for this clonotype. V gene TRBV28 combines with J gene TRBJ1-4; 9 bases are a match to TRBD1. Germline CDR1 and CDR2: MDHEN and SYDVKM. The CDR3 is made up of 12 amino acids. The V and J ends lost 10 bases and 5 bases, in that order; junction bases with no gene match: 2. The CDR3: CATQGANEKLFF. CDR3 nucleotide sequence: TGTGCCACACAGGGGGCGAATGAAAAACTGTTTTTT.

The V and J genes are TRBV10-3 and TRBJ2-5; 7 bases line up with TRBD1. The CDR3 loop spans 12 amino acids. V trimming: 10 bases; J trimming: 5 bases; junction bases outside the gene matches: 7. In germline, CDR1 is ENHRY, CDR2 SYGVKD. The CDR3 region has the DNA TGTGCCACGGGACAGCCCAGGGAGACCCAGTACTTC. This gives the protein CATGQPRETQYF.

A few counts support this clonotype. This chain uses TRBV7-3 with TRBJ2-5; D call uncertain. The CDR3 consists of 15 residues. With 5 bases removed from V and 4 bases from J, the gap between germline ends came to 17 bases. Germline V gene data show CDR1 as SGHTA and CDR2 as FQGTGA. CDR3 coding DNA: TGTGCCAGCAGCCCAGGTCGGTTCAGTGGAGAGACCCAGTACTTC. Its protein product is CASSPGRFSGETQYF.

This chain joins TRBV2 and TRBJ2-1; D is unresolved. In germline, CDR1 is SNHLY, CDR2 FYNNEI. The CDR3 length is 15 residues. V shed 6 bases and J shed 7 bases, with 19 bases lying between them. CDR3 amino acids: CASSALRTPPNEQFF. The CDR3 bases are TGTGCCAGCAGCGCCTTAAGGACCCCCCCTAATGAGCAGTTCTTC.

This clonotype was counted a few times. The chain is built from TRBV9 and TRBJ2-2; TRBD2 matches at 11 bases. The V gene's germline CDR1 is SGDLS and CDR2 YYNGEE. This CDR3 comprises 17 residues. J lost 2 bases, V lost 0 bases, and 3 bases had no gene match. The CDR3 coding sequence is TGTGCCAGCAGCGTAGGTAGCGGGGGGGCCAACACCGGGGAGCTGTTTTTT. Its translation is CASSVGSGGANTGELFF. Full variable domain (outside the CDR3, taken from reference TRBV9 and TRBJ2-2): DSGVTQTPKHLITATGQRVTLRCSPRSGDLSVYWYQQSLDQGLQFLIQYYNGEERAKGNILERFSAQQFPDLHSELNLSSLELGDSALYFCASSVGSGGANTGELFFGEGSRLTVL.

CDR3 residues: CASSSGTSGGMNEQFF. In nucleotides, the CDR3 is TGCGCCAGCAGCAGCGGGACTAGCGGGGGGATGAATGAGCAGTTCTTC. This rearrangement joins TRBV4-3 to TRBJ2-1; 15 nucleotides match TRBD2. V trimming: 5 bases; J trimming: 7 bases; junction bases outside the gene matches: 6. The germline V gene has CDR1 LGHNA and CDR2 YSLEER. The CDR3 has 16 amino acids.

The chain couples TRBV7-9 to TRBJ1-6; 7 positions agree with TRBD1. CDR1 and CDR2 from the germline V gene are SEHNR and FQNEAQ (reference sequence). This CDR3 contains 15 residues. The V and J ends lost 5 bases and 6 bases, in that order; junction bases with no gene match: 7. CDR3 DNA sequence: TGTGCCAGCAGCACGCGACAGGGTGGTAATTCACCCCTCCACTTT. Encoded protein: CASSTRQGGNSPLHF.

The sample holds many counts of this clonotype. V usage is TRBV19 and J usage is TRBJ1-1; D gene unclear. V lost 7 bases, J lost 9 bases, and 9 bases lay in between. CDR3 size: 10 residues. Germline values: CDR1 LNHDA, CDR2 SQIVND (reference sequence). CDR3 protein: CASIQQQAFF. In nucleotides, the CDR3 is TGTGCCAGTATCCAACAACAAGCTTTCTTT. The whole variable domain, remainder taken from reference TRBV19 and TRBJ1-1, is DGGITQSPKYLFRKEGQNVTLSCEQNLNHDAMYWYRQDPGQGLRLIYYSQIVNDFQKGDIAEGYSVSREKKESFPLTVTSAQKNPTAFYLCASIQQQAFFGQGTRLTVV.

This clonotype was seen a handful of times. V usage is TRBV27 and J usage is TRBJ2-3, with D perhaps matching TRBD2 (5 bases). Trimming left V 0 bases short and J 4 bases short, with 11 bases between. Per germline, CDR1 MNHEY and CDR2 SMNVEV (reference sequence). The CDR3 has 15 residues. Here the CDR3 DNA reads TGTGCCAGCAGTTTATCTCCGAGGGCACCAGATACGCAGTATTTT. Translation gives CASSLSPRAPDTQYF.